The entry that follows covers one T cell receptor beta chain sequence. This sample is part of a study of blood T cell repertoires in COVID-19. Study context: The United States, Italy and Spain supplied acute and convalescent COVID-19 samples. The cDNA or gDNA used as material had been derived from T cells, B-cell-depleted T cells, or PBMCs.

In the source study's methods: Using reference gene primer amplification, nucleated cell counts were estimated. Repertoires were generated with immunoSEQ multiplex PCR, while TCRdb's copy carries only in-frame clones and drops some. Clone size and the V and J calls come from that table; the DNA yielded D and trimming. The sample contains tens of thousands of clones, roughly 80% of which appear only once. The junction had 6 bases not matched to a gene; V was cut back by 5 bases and J by 2 bases. This CDR3 has 16 residues. Germline V gene lookup returns CDR1 SGHTA and CDR2 FQGNSA. Sequencing was carried out using peripheral blood. This rearrangement joins TRBV7-2 to TRBJ2-3; 11 nucleotides align to TRBD2. This clonotype was obtained from a woman in her sixties with acute or convalescent COVID-19. CDR3 DNA: TGTGCCAGCAGCGCCGGGACTAGCGGTAACACAGATACGCAGTATTTT. It codes for CASSAGTSGNTDTQYF.